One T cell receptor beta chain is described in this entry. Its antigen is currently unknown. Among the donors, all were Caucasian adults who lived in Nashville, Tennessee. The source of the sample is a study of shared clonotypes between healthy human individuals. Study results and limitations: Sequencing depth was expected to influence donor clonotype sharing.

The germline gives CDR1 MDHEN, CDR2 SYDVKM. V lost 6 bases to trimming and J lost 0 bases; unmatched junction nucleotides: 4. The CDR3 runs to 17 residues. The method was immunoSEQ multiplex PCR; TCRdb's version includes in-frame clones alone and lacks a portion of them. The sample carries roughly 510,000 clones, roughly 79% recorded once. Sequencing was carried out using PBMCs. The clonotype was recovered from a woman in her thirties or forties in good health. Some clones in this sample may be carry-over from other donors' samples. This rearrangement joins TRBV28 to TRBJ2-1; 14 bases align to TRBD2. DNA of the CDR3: TGTGCCAGCAGCTCTGGGACTAGCGGGAGCTCCTACAATGAGCAGTTCTTC. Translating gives CASSSGTSGSSYNEQFF.